The entry below gives a single TCR beta chain sequence along with its context. The antigen remains undetermined. The entry originates in a study of radiotherapy plus CTLA-4 blockade in lung cancer. Across the study: Disease control was present in roughly 29% of patients, and objective responses in roughly 17%.

Focal radiation with ipilimumab CTLA-4 blockade was given to patients with chemo-refractory metastatic non-small-cell lung cancer. Study results and caveats: Tumor-origin TCR clones grew in blood after radiotherapy plus ipilimumab. The authors reported that early blood T cell clone dynamics, with interferon-beta, best predicted response.

Measured with immunoSEQ multiplex PCR; TCRdb has only the in-frame clones, and not every one. The sample lists about 80,000 clones, approximately 84% occurring once. The CDR3 totals 14 residues. V was cut by 5 bases and J by 4 bases, with 14 bases left in between. Germline lookup yields CDR1 MNHEY and CDR2 SVGAGI. The material sequenced was peripheral blood, taken from a patient treated with radiotherapy plus ipilimumab. This TCR was recovered from a human donor with non-small cell lung cancer who had a partial response to radiotherapy plus ipilimumab. The V call is TRBV6-5, the J call TRBJ1-2, with D possibly TRBD1 on 5 matching bases. CDR3 bases: TGTGCCAGCAGTAAACAGGTGAACCTCTATGGCTACACCTTC. Its protein is CASSKQVNLYGYTF.